This T cell receptor beta chain was sequenced during a study of response to subunit inactivated influenza vaccine. The germline V gene has CDR1 DFQATT and CDR2 SNEGSKA (reference sequence). V shed 2 bases and J 8 bases; nucleotides not matched to a gene: 2. The CDR3 contains 13 residues. Findings of the study overall: New T cells are recruited in small numbers by each seasonal influenza vaccination, according to the authors' suggestion.

TCRdb re-derived calls from the RT-PCR reads in MiXCR, one entry per CDR3 protein. The repertoire includes 450,000 to 500,000 distinct CDR3 sequences, roughly 11% of them detected once, and 10% to 15% sits in the top ten. Concerning this clonotype: Its antigen is undetermined.

The specimen comprised PBMCs from blood, sampled 45 days after vaccination. The receptor was derived from a man aged 45-65 years who received an inactivated influenza vaccine. The gene calls are TRBV20-1 and TRBJ2-1, with 11 bases identical to TRBD2. The CDR3 DNA sequence: TGCAGTGCTAGAACTAGCGGGAGTGATGAGCAGTTCTTC. Protein sequence: CSARTSGSDEQFF.